These 2 T cell receptor beta chains were all obtained from the same sample, sequenced in a study of blood T cells in healthy people across ages. Next came a second PCR, run for roughly 6 to 11 cycles, which used a sample-barcoded 5' primer along with a J-beta primer mix. TCRdb itself ran the 5' RACE reads through MiXCR, one entry per CDR3 protein. The repertoire holds roughly 900,000 distinct CDR3 sequences, with under 50% as singletons. The sample consisted of blood. The receptors come from a man in his thirties or forties in good health.

About this clonotype itself: A much larger clonotype is one base distant, so this may be a read error. This rearrangement joins TRBV25-1 to TRBJ2-1, with 13 bases aligning to TRBD2. The J call is in doubt because the DNA end fits TRBJ2-7 better. The CDR3 spans 17 residues. Germline loops: CDR1 MGHDK, CDR2 SYGVNS. CDR3 sequence: CASSELALAGGYNEQYF. In nucleotides, the CDR3 is TGTGCCAGCAGTGAATTGGCACTAGCGGGGGGGTACAATGAGCAGTACTTC.

CDR3 nucleotides: TGTGCCAGCTCGCTAAGCCTAGGGCCAGAGGGCACAGATACGCAGTATTTT. Its protein product is CASSLSLGPEGTDTQYF. The chain joins TRBV12-3 or TRBV12-4 to TRBJ2-3, with D unresolved. This CDR3 spans 17 amino acids. V lost 8 bases, J lost 1 base, and 22 bases lay in between.